This T cell receptor (beta chain) originates from a study of T cell responses to AZD1222 COVID-19 vaccine (dated by TCRdb to 2020 to 2023). At the level of the whole study: AZD1222 recipients whose second dose came at about 4 weeks and those whose second dose came at about 12 weeks were combined into one group, since spike-specific TCR depth and breadth did not differ between the two schedules. TCR sequencing was performed for 230 to 250 trial participants, of whom about 200 were given two doses of AZD1222 and around 26 were given two doses of MenACWY control vaccine. Trial participants were enrolled by age into subgroups of 18-55, 56-69 and 70-plus years, and about 150, 27 and 61 TCR-sequenced participants, respectively, were included in these subgroups. What the research found in general, with its limitations: Because no samples from the day 14 peak response were available, repertoires could be characterized only after the peak T cell response. The 56-69-year group was small, and its depth increase did not reach significance, likely because of low power. Conclusions about previously exposed vaccinees were limited because only 5 or 6 AZD1222 recipients were SARS-CoV-2 seropositive at baseline. Participants were mostly white British, with more females than males. The authors suggested clonal diversity may have been underestimated. Vaccine-associated CD4 TCRs spanned the whole spike protein, with dominant responses in regions 160-218 and 743-854. Reportedly, close to half of the unique spike-specific TCRs recognized epitopes lying outside the regions that are mutated in the B.1.351 and B.1.1.7 variants. Spike-specific TCR breadth and depth rose significantly after two AZD1222 doses compared with day 0 and with MenACWY recipients.

V is cut by 4 bases and J by 0 bases, and the space between the germline ends is 16 bases. The germline V gene (reference sequence) yields GTSNPN for CDR1 and SVGIG for CDR2. The cysteine opens and the phenylalanine closes a CDR3 of 15 amino acids. Just the 45-base CDR3 DNA is kept, in frame starting at base 1. The intended sense of this specimen's time point label: baseline before first vaccination. Vaccinee samples came from UK trials COV001 and COV002, including a single-blind randomized controlled phase 2/3 trial of AZD1222 (ChAdOx1 nCoV-19) in healthy adults. Trial participant PBMC samples were collected at day 0 and day 28 after the second dose for TCRbeta chain sequencing. The CDR3 regions of human TCRbeta chains were analyzed by immunosequencing. The original methods were these. TCRs in the repertoires were matched against a reference library of SARS-CoV-2-specific TCRs that had been generated with the MIRA antigen-specificity platform. Breadth was defined as the fraction of unique TCRs that were SARS-CoV-2-associated. Depth was defined as the fraction of total T cells that were SARS-CoV-2-associated. Using the MIRA data, each spike-specific TCR was assigned both to the spike region to which the TCR was reactive and to a CD4 or CD8 class. Log10-transformed breadth and depth values were compared by one-way ANOVA with Sidak's multiple comparisons tests. The clones in this table, taken by TCRdb from immuneACCESS, are in-frame only. Not every clone is retained; where verified, under half of the shortfall comes from an unresolved V gene, and the cause of the rest is unknown. Clone size and V and J calls were adopted from that table, with D and trimming inferred from the DNA. The sample has 150,000 to 200,000 clones on record, about 91% of them singletons. The top ten constitute 4% to 5.5% of the sample.

Of note for this clone: The antigen it binds to is not known. Within one base of it there is no much larger clone, and no base qualities were kept.

Sequencing was performed on peripheral blood, taken on day 0 of AZD1222 vaccination. The chain is encoded by TRBV30 joined to TRBJ2-7; a weak D assignment points to TRBD2 (5 bases agree). The sequence came from an adult in good health. The sequence in DNA is TGTGCCTGGAATTCCTGGGAGTCTAACTCCTACGAGCAGTACTTC. Its translation is CAWNSWESNSYEQYF.